This is a list of T cell receptor beta chains from one sample in a study of shared clonotypes between healthy human individuals. The method was immunoSEQ multiplex PCR; TCRdb's version includes in-frame clones alone and lacks a portion of them. The repertoire holds roughly 330,000 clones, with approximately 74% as singletons. The sequencing sample was made of memory CD4+ T cells sorted from blood. The receptors here all came from a man in his thirties or forties in good health. Each CDR3 is given with its conserved first and last residue.

CDR3aa	v_gene	j_gene
CASSPNRGTENQPQHF	TRBV5-8	TRBJ1-5
CASSPPEDTGELFF	TRBV18	TRBJ2-2
CASGLIRSGTGELFF	TRBV12-5	TRBJ2-2
CASSRGNEQYF	TRBV6-6	TRBJ2-7
CASGRGSGETQYF	TRBV12-5	TRBJ2-5
CASSLVGNEQFF	TRBV7-8	TRBJ2-1
CASSLVPSGRGLNEQFF	TRBV5-6	TRBJ2-1
CASSQDIGVNEKLFF	TRBV5-4	TRBJ1-4
CAWSGGVDQPQHF	TRBV30	TRBJ1-5
CASGVEGRQPQHF	TRBV7-8	TRBJ1-5
CASSLGTSGRRTGELFF	TRBV7-9	TRBJ2-2
CASSPGQSDYGYTF	TRBV28	TRBJ1-2